The present T cell receptor (beta chain) was sequenced within a study of post-analysis software for immune sequencing data. Study-wide results and caveats: Five TRBV segments, TRBV5-6, TRBV5-1 and TRBV20-1 among them, were found more frequent in patients than controls.

The CDR3 runs 12 residues. V lost 6 bases, J lost 6 bases, and 11 bases lay in between. Prepared libraries of TCR beta cDNA carried unique molecular identifiers. MiXCR, run by TCRdb on the PCR reads, gives a single entry per CDR3 protein. Among approximately 570,000 distinct CDR3 sequences listed, around 44% were seen once. This clonotype was detected only a few times. What it recognizes is unknown. The chain links TRBV12-3 or TRBV12-4 to TRBJ1-1; unclear D gene. The source material was blood. This sequence was found in a girl aged 10 to 17 with multiple sclerosis. The CDR3 here is CASSSVRAEAFF. The DNA of the CDR3 is TGTGCCAGCAGCTCCGTAAGGGCTGAAGCTTTCTTT.